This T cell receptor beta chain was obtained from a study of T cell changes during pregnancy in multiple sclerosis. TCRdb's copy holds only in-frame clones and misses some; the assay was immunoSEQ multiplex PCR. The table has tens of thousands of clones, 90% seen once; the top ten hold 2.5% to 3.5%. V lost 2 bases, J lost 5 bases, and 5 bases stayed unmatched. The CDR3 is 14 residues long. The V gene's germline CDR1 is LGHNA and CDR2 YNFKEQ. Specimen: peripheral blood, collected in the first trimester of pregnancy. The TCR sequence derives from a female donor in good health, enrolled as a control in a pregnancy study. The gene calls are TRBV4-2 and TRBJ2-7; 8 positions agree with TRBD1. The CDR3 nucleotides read TGTGCCAGCAGCCAAAAGGACAGGGCCCACGAGCAGTACTTC. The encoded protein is CASSQKDRAHEQYF.